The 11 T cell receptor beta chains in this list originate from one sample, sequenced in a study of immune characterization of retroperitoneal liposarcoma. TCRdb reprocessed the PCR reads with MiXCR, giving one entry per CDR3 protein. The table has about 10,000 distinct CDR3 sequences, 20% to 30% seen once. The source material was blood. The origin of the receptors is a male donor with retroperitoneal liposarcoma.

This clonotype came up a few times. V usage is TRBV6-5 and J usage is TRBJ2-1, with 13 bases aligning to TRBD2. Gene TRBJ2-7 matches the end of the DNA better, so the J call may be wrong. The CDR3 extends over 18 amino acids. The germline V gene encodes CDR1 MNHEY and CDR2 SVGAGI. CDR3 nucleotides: TGTGCCAGCAGTTACCCGACTAGCGGGGGGCCGACCTCCTACGAGCAGTACTTC. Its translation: CASSYPTSGGPTSYEQYF.

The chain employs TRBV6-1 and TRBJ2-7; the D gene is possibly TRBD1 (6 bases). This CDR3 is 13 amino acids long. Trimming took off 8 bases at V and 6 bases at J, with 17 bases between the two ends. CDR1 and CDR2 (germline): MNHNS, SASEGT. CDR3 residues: CASLSTGTPEQYF. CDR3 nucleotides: TGTGCCAGCCTCTCAACCGGGACACCCGAGCAGTACTTC.

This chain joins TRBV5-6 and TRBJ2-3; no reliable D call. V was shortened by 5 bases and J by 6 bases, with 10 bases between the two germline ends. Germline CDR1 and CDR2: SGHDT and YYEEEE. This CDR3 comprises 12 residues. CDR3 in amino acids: CASRQTGDTQYF. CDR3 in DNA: TGTGCCAGCAGACAGACTGGGGATACGCAGTATTTT.

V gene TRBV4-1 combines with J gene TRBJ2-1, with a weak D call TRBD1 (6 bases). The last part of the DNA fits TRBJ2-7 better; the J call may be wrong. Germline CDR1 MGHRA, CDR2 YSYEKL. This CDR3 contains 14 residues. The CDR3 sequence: CASSQDQGTYEQYV. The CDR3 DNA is TGCGCCAGCAGCCAAGATCAGGGGACATACGAGCAGTACGTC.

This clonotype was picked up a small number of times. CDR3 amino acids: CAITRGRAGNSYNEQFF. DNA of the CDR3: TGTGCCATCACCCGAGGTCGAGCGGGGAACTCCTACAATGAGCAGTTCTTC. The chain combines TRBV10-3 with TRBJ2-1; 7 positions agree with TRBD2. This CDR3 is 17 amino acids long. J gave up 0 bases and V 7 bases, and 12 bases lay outside the gene matches. Germline V gives CDR1 ENHRY, CDR2 SYGVKD.

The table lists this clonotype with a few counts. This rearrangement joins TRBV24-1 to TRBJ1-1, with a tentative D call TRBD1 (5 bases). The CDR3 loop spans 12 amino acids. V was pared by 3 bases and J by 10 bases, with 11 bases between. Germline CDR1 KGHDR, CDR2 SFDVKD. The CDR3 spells CATSDPRVTAFF. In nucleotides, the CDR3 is TGTGCCACCAGTGATCCCAGGGTAACAGCTTTCTTT.

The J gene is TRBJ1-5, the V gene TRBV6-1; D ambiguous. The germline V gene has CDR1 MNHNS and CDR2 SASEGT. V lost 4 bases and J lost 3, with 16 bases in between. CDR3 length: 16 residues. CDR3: CASSVGRDLDNQPQHF. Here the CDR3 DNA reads TGTGCCAGCAGTGTTGGAAGAGACCTTGACAATCAGCCCCAGCATTTT.

This CDR3 is CASSQSGGLPPGELFF. As DNA, the CDR3 is TGTGCCAGCAGCCAGTCGGGGGGCCTCCCTCCCGGGGAGCTGTTTTTT. The chain links TRBV6-1 to TRBJ2-2; maybe TRBD2 (7 bases). The CDR3 has 16 amino acids. V was clipped by 6 bases and J by 6 bases, with 20 bases between them. Per germline, CDR1 MNHNS and CDR2 SASEGT.

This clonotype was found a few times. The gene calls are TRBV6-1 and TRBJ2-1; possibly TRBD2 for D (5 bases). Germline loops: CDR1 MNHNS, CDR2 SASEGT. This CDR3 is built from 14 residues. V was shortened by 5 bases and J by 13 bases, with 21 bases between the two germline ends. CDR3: CASSQPGYPVTQFF. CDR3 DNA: TGTGCCAGCAGTCAACCGGGGTACCCTGTGACCCAGTTCTTC.

CDR3 residues: CASTPERGRSYGYTF. The CDR3 DNA follows: TGTGCCAGCACTCCGGAAAGGGGAAGGAGCTATGGCTACACCTTC. The J gene is TRBJ1-2, the V gene TRBV6-1; TRBD1 might be the D (5 bases). The V gene's germline CDR1 is MNHNS and CDR2 SASEGT. The CDR3 loop spans 15 amino acids. Trimming cost V 7 bases and J 4 bases, with 19 bases left between them.

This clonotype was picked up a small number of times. This chain's CDR3 is CASSSRTGSSYNEQFF. DNA for the CDR3: TGTGCCAGCAGCTCGAGGACAGGGAGCTCCTACAATGAGCAGTTCTTC. V gene TRBV7-6 combines with J gene TRBJ2-1, with 8 bases aligning to TRBD1. The length of the CDR3 is 16 residues. The V gene end was trimmed by 4 bases and the J gene end by 0 bases; junction bases not matched to a gene: 5. CDR1 SGHVS and CDR2 FNYEAQ come from the germline V gene.